One and the same sample provided the 15 T cell receptor beta chains below, sequenced in a study of Ad26.COV2.S vaccination and SARS-CoV-2 variants. Treatment described: some 19 received Ad26.COV2.S at low or high dose, single or two shots; about 5 received placebo; per-sample allocation not given. Specimens were obtained on day 63 following the first vaccine or placebo injection. Generated by immunoSEQ multiplex PCR, the TCRdb table keeps only in-frame clones and is missing some. The sample yields about 420,000 clones, 88% seen once. This specimen was peripheral blood, taken in a trial of Ad26.COV2.S vaccine versus placebo. Receptors were obtained from a person aged 18 to 59 who received the Ad26.COV2.S COVID-19 vaccine or a placebo.

V and J are TRBV2 and TRBJ1-3; TRBD1 aligns across 8 bases. The V and J ends lost 6 bases and 0 bases, in that order; junction bases with no gene match: 7. Per germline, CDR1 SNHLY and CDR2 FYNNEI. The CDR3 contains 16 residues. CDR3 sequence (DNA): TGTGCCAGCAGGGCGGACAGGGCTGTCTCTGGAAACACCATATATTTT. This codes for CASRADRAVSGNTIYF.

This sequence joins TRBV5-5 and TRBJ2-1, with 8 nucleotides matching TRBD2. CDR3 length: 14 amino acids. CDR1 and CDR2 from the germline V gene are SGHKS and YYEKEE (reference sequence). V gave up 4 bases and J gave up 6 bases; unmatched junction bases: 6. The CDR3 protein is CASSVSGGLNEQFF. The CDR3 nucleotides read TGTGCCAGCAGCGTAAGCGGGGGCCTCAATGAGCAGTTCTTC.

About this clone: Distinct nucleotide sequences in the sample also encode this CDR3. The chain has TRBV20-1 and TRBJ2-7; D possibly corresponds to TRBD2 (5 bases). The CDR3 runs 10 residues. V shed 3 bases and J shed 7 bases, with 7 bases lying between them. Germline assignment: CDR1 DFQATT and CDR2 SNEGSKA (reference sequence). CDR3 coding DNA: TGCAGTGCTAGGAGGGTTGAGCAGTACTTC. This codes for CSARRVEQYF.

The chain links TRBV27 to TRBJ2-7; no reliable D call. CDR1 and CDR2 (germline): MNHEY, SMNVEV (reference sequence). Trimming removed 5 bases from V and 4 bases from J, with 9 bases in between. The CDR3 loop spans 12 amino acids. This CDR3 reads CASSNTGYEQYF. CDR3 nucleotides: TGTGCCAGCAGTAACACCGGATACGAGCAGTACTTC.

The chain is built from TRBV28 and TRBJ1-1, with D unresolved. This CDR3 has 14 residues. Looked up from germline, CDR1 is MDHEN and CDR2 is SYDVKM. Trimming pared 8 bases from V and 8 bases from J, leaving 21 bases between. CDR3 sequence: CASADPGQLGEAFF. The CDR3 DNA reads TGTGCCAGCGCCGACCCCGGCCAGCTAGGAGAAGCTTTCTTT.

The gene calls are TRBV6-5 and TRBJ1-1, with D hard to call. CDR3 size: 13 residues. Trimming left V 7 bases short and J 3 bases short, with 12 bases between. CDR1 and CDR2 from the germline V gene are MNHEY and SVGAGI. CDR3 nucleotide sequence: TGTGCCAGCACCCTCCGGAGAGACACTGAAGCTTTCTTT. Its translation: CASTLRRDTEAFF.

The chain combines TRBV9 with TRBJ2-3; D ambiguous. CDR1 SGDLS and CDR2 YYNGEE come from the germline V gene. Trimming removed 0 bases from V and 1 base from J, with 6 bases in between. The CDR3 consists of 14 residues. This CDR3 reads CASSVGWGTDTQYF. CDR3 bases: TGTGCCAGCAGCGTAGGGTGGGGCACAGATACGCAGTATTTT.

The V gene is TRBV19, the J gene TRBJ1-2; D not resolved. Trimming left V 1 base short and J 4 bases short, with 10 bases between. Germline V CDR1 and CDR2: LNHDA, SQIVND (reference sequence). The CDR3 totals 14 residues. CDR3 protein: CASSIANPSYGYTF. CDR3 coding DNA: TGTGCCAGTAGTATAGCGAATCCGTCCTATGGCTACACCTTC. Complete variable domain (other parts from reference TRBV19 and TRBJ1-2): DGGITQSPKYLFRKEGQNVTLSCEQNLNHDAMYWYRQDPGQGLRLIYYSQIVNDFQKGDIAEGYSVSREKKESFPLTVTSAQKNPTAFYLCASSIANPSYGYTFGSGTRLTVV.

CDR3 sequence: CASSQDRPPSPSGYNEQFF. DNA of the CDR3: TGCGCCAGCAGCCAAGATCGTCCGCCGAGCCCCTCTGGTTACAATGAGCAGTTCTTC. The chain is built from TRBV4-3 and TRBJ2-1; no clear D gene. Germline CDR1 LGHNA, CDR2 YSLEER. The CDR3 contains 19 residues. V shed 0 bases and J shed 4 bases, with 22 bases lying between them.

V and J are TRBV2 and TRBJ1-2; a weak D match, TRBD1 (5 bases). Trimming pared 4 bases from V and 10 bases from J, leaving 19 bases between. CDR3 size: 14 residues. Germline V gene data show CDR1 as SNHLY and CDR2 as FYNNEI. The CDR3 here is CASSVRGAELYYTF. The CDR3 coding sequence is TGTGCCAGCAGTGTTCGAGGGGCCGAGCTTTACTACACCTTC.

Points on this clone: The sample contains more than one DNA sequence encoding this CDR3. The genes are TRBV5-1 and TRBJ2-6; D call uncertain. Trimming shortened V by 0 bases and J by 0 bases, and 4 bases separated the two germline ends. CDR3 length: 15 residues. Germline V lookup: CDR1 SGHRS, CDR2 YFSETQ. In DNA, the CDR3 is TGCGCCAGCAGCTTGGGTAGCTCTGGGGCCAACGTCCTGACTTTC. Translated: CASSLGSSGANVLTF.

Details on this clone: The identical CDR3 is also encoded by other nucleotide sequences in the sample. The chain combines TRBV12-3 or TRBV12-4 with TRBJ1-5; D unclear. The germline V and J ends were trimmed by 3 bases and 6 bases, with 6 bases remaining between them. The CDR3 sequence is 12 residues long. CDR3 nucleotide sequence: TGTGCCAGCAGTTTTCGCGGTCAGCCCCAGCATTTT. It codes for CASSFRGQPQHF.

This clone was picked up one time. V and J are TRBV6-5 and TRBJ2-3; D perhaps matches TRBD1 (5 bases). The CDR3 has 16 residues. Germline-derived CDR1 and CDR2 are MNHEY and SVGAGI. Between the trimmed V and J ends, which lost 2 bases and 0 bases, there was a span of 12 bases. DNA for the CDR3: TGTGCCAGCAGTTACCCCCCCCGACAGAGCACAGATACGCAGTATTTT. This gives the protein CASSYPPRQSTDTQYF.

J is TRBJ2-7 and V is TRBV28, with D tentatively TRBD1 (6 bases). Trimming shortened V by 3 bases and J by 5 bases, and 8 bases separated the two germline ends. The CDR3 is 12 amino acids. Germline assignment: CDR1 MDHEN and CDR2 SYDVKM. CDR3 nucleotide sequence: TGTGCCAGCAGTTTCTCAGGGGACGAGCAGTACTTC. This encodes CASSFSGDEQYF.

This clone was picked up one time. The chain couples TRBV11-2 to TRBJ2-7; perhaps TRBD1 as D (6 bases). The CDR3 is 15 residues long. The germline V gene has CDR1 SGHAT and CDR2 FQNNGV. The V gene lost 5 bases and the J gene lost 2 bases, with 16 bases spanning the gap. CDR3 bases: TGTGCCAGCAGCGTTCAAACCAGGGGACCCTACGAGCAGTACTTC. This encodes CASSVQTRGPYEQYF.